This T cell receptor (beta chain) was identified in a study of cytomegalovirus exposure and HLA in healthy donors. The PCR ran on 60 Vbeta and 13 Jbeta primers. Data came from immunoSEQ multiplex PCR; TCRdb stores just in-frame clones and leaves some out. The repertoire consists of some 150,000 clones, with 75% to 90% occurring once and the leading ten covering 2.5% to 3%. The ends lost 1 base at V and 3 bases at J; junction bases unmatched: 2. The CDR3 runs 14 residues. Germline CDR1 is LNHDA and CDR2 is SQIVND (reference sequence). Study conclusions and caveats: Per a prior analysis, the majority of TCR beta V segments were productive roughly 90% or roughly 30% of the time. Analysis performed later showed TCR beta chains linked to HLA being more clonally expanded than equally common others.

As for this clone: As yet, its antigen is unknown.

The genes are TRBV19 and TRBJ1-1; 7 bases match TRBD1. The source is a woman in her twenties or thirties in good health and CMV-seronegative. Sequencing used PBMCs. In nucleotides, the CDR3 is TGTGCCAGTAGTATAGGACAGGGCGACACTGAAGCTTTCTTT. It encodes CASSIGQGDTEAFF.